Below are 16 T cell receptor beta chains sequenced from a single sample in a study of CD8 T cells in Susac syndrome. Random hexamers were used to reverse transcribe the RNA input (about 0.5 to 1 ug). One entry per CDR3 protein, called by TCRdb with MiXCR from the immunoSEQ multiplex PCR reads. This sample has about 60,000 distinct CDR3 sequences, with approximately 94% found just once. Sequences were obtained from CD8+ T cells from PBMCs. These receptors all stem from a human donor with multiple sclerosis.

The chain's CDR3 is CAWKDRGRFLDNEQFF. The CDR3 DNA is TGTGCCTGGAAGGACAGGGGGCGCTTTCTGGACAATGAGCAGTTCTTC. This chain uses TRBV30 with TRBJ2-1; TRBD1 matches at 11 bases. The junction had 10 bases not matched to a gene; V was cut back by 4 bases and J by 5 bases. Germline lookup yields CDR1 GTSNPN and CDR2 SVGIG (reference sequence). The CDR3 sequence is 16 residues long.

The chain is built from TRBV12-3 or TRBV12-4 and TRBJ2-5; perhaps D is TRBD1 or TRBD2 (5 bases each). The CDR3 runs 14 residues. V dropped 3 bases and J dropped 5 bases, with 13 bases sitting between them. CDR3 amino acids: CASSFEGWGETQYF. CDR3 in DNA: TGTGCCAGCAGTTTTGAGGGCTGGGGGGAGACCCAGTACTTC.

This clonotype was recorded only once. V and J are TRBV12-3 or TRBV12-4 and TRBJ1-1; D is undetermined. V was trimmed by 1 base and J by 8 bases, leaving 17 bases between them. This CDR3 is built from 15 residues. The CDR3 coding sequence is TGTGCCAGCAGTTTAGGCGTCCCGGGTACGGGGGAAGCTTTCTTT. Its protein is CASSLGVPGTGEAFF.

The CDR3 is CSANQGLAEQYF. DNA of the CDR3: TGCAGTGCTAACCAGGGACTAGCCGAGCAGTACTTC. The chain uses TRBV20-1 and TRBJ2-7, with TRBD2 matching 9 bases. CDR3 length: 12 residues. V dropped 4 bases and J dropped 6; count of bases not matched to a gene: 4. The V gene's germline CDR1 is DFQATT and CDR2 SNEGSKA (reference sequence).

The rearrangement uses TRBV29-1 and TRBJ2-7; the match to TRBD1 covers 7 bases. The V segment lost 3 bases and the J segment 3 bases; nucleotides outside the gene matches: 5. Per the germline V gene, CDR1 is SQVTM and CDR2 is ANQGSEA. This CDR3 region has 13 residues. CDR3 in amino acids: CSVDTGEYYEQYF. CDR3 bases: TGCAGCGTTGACACAGGGGAGTACTACGAGCAGTACTTC.

The CDR3 is CASSVGIAPAYNEQFF. CDR3 bases: TGTGCCAGCAGCGTAGGTATAGCTCCAGCCTACAATGAGCAGTTCTTC. The chain has TRBV9 and TRBJ2-1; D ambiguous. Per germline, CDR1 SGDLS and CDR2 YYNGEE. The ends were cut back, 0 bases at V and 2 bases at J, with 12 bases in the middle. The CDR3 has 16 residues.

The gene calls are TRBV5-6 and TRBJ2-7; either TRBD1 or TRBD2 may supply D (5 bases each). The CDR3 is 14 residues long. Germline CDR1 is SGHDT and CDR2 is YYEEEE. Between the trimmed V and J ends, which lost 2 bases and 4 bases, there was a span of 13 bases. In nucleotides, the CDR3 is TGTGCCAGCAGCTTCGGGACGGTTGCTTACGAGCAGTACTTC. It is translated as CASSFGTVAYEQYF.

This chain uses TRBV5-5 with TRBJ1-1; D gene unclear. Germline V gives CDR1 SGHKS, CDR2 YYEKEE (reference sequence). V was shortened by 3 bases and J by 11 bases, with 11 bases between the two germline ends. The CDR3 consists of 11 residues. The CDR3 protein is CASSSRTNAFF. CDR3 nucleotides: TGTGCCAGCAGCTCCCGGACCAACGCTTTCTTT.

The rearrangement links TRBV6-5 to TRBJ2-1; D remains unclear. The CDR3 length is 13 residues. The germline gives CDR1 MNHEY, CDR2 SVGAGI. The V end lost 6 bases, the J end lost 6 bases, and 12 bases lay between the germline ends. The CDR3 is CASRLAPGNEQFF. For the CDR3, the DNA is TGTGCCAGCAGACTCGCCCCGGGCAATGAGCAGTTCTTC.

The chain recombines TRBV9 with TRBJ2-4, with TRBD2 identical over 11 bases. Germline V lookup: CDR1 SGDLS, CDR2 YYNGEE. The CDR3 runs 18 residues. The trim removed 4 bases at V and 0 bases at J, leaving 9 bases unmatched. CDR3 protein: CASSSLAGAEGAKNIQYF. The CDR3 bases are TGTGCCAGCAGCTCACTAGCGGGAGCCGAGGGAGCCAAAAACATTCAGTACTTC.

The chain couples TRBV24-1 to TRBJ2-4; D is perhaps TRBD1 or TRBD2 (5 bases each). The germline V gene has CDR1 KGHDR and CDR2 SFDVKD. This CDR3 comprises 13 residues. V shed 3 bases and J shed 9 bases, with 11 bases lying between them. The CDR3 nucleotides read TGTGCCACCAGTGATGGGGACGCCCCCATTCAGTACTTC. Translation gives CATSDGDAPIQYF.

The V and J genes are TRBV4-1 and TRBJ2-7, with 7 bases lining up with TRBD1. This CDR3 region has 15 residues. J lost 2 bases, V lost 4 bases, and 8 bases had no gene match. Per the germline V gene, CDR1 is MGHRA and CDR2 is YSYEKL. The CDR3 sequence is CASSPDRSSPYEQYF. The CDR3 nucleotides read TGCGCCAGCAGCCCGGACAGGAGCAGCCCCTACGAGCAGTACTTC.

DNA of the CDR3: TGCAGCGCTTACCCCCCTGGACAGGACTACACCTTC. Protein: CSAYPPGQDYTF. J is TRBJ1-2 and V is TRBV29-1; 7 positions match TRBD1. Germline lookup yields CDR1 SQVTM and CDR2 ANQGSEA. V lost 7 bases to trimming and J lost 10 bases; unmatched junction nucleotides: 12. The CDR3 consists of 12 residues.

This chain links TRBV6-5 with TRBJ2-2; D perhaps matches TRBD2 (5 bases). Trimming shortened V by 5 bases and J by 4 bases, and 11 bases separated the two germline ends. Per the germline V gene, CDR1 is MNHEY and CDR2 is SVGAGI. The CDR3 sequence is 14 residues long. The CDR3 region has the DNA TGTGCCAGCAGTACGACCGCGGGCACCGGGGAGCTGTTTTTT. This gives the protein CASSTTAGTGELFF.

This clonotype was seen only a few times. The CDR3 nucleotides are TGTGCCGGGGGGGACGGATTCCTCAATGAGCAGTTCTTC. Its translation: CAGGDGFLNEQFF. The chain recombines TRBV7-8 with TRBJ2-1; TRBD2 matches 7 bases. CDR1 SGHVS and CDR2 FQNEAQ come from the germline V gene. Unmatched junction bases numbered 10, after V lost 11 bases and J lost 6 bases. CDR3 length: 13 residues.

J is TRBJ1-5 and V is TRBV28, with D possibly TRBD1 on 6 matching bases. Trimming stripped 7 bases from V and 7 bases from J, with 20 bases between. There are 15 residues in the CDR3. Per germline, CDR1 MDHEN and CDR2 SYDVKM. Here the CDR3 DNA reads TGTGCCAGCACCGGCGGGTGGCAGGGGAACCAGCCCCAGCATTTT. As protein: CASTGGWQGNQPQHF.